This T cell receptor (beta chain) was found in a study of regulatory T cells. As for this clone: Its target is not known.

Study findings and constraints: In patients, unique TRB V-J pairs were restricted and V/J usage skewed, especially in Tregs. In CD3G-deficient patients, conventional CD4+ T cells were enriched for hydrophobic CDR3 residues at positions 6 and 7.

Autoimmunity was present in every CD3G-deficient patient, worse in two. Patients aged 2 to 39 years had fewer naive T cells. CD4+ T cells were divided by sorting: CD25-high CD127-low Tregs, CD25-low CD127-high conventional cells. The germline gives CDR1 LNHDA, CDR2 SQIVND (reference sequence). V was pared by 5 bases and J by 6 bases, with 12 bases between. CDR3 size: 13 residues. The primer mix had 52 TRBV and 13 TRBJ primers. Repertoires were generated with immunoSEQ multiplex PCR, while TCRdb's copy carries only in-frame clones and drops some. The profile shows 30,000 to 40,000 clones, over 75% of them singletons.

Sequenced: conventional CD4+ T cells sorted from blood. The sequence came from a person aged 18-29 years with CD3G deficiency. V and J are TRBV19 and TRBJ2-3; D unresolved. CDR3 region: CASSPTRWDTQYF. Here the CDR3 DNA reads TGTGCCAGTAGTCCGACCCGGTGGGATACGCAGTATTTT. The complete variable domain, with remaining parts taken from reference TRBV19 and TRBJ2-3, reads DGGITQSPKYLFRKEGQNVTLSCEQNLNHDAMYWYRQDPGQGLRLIYYSQIVNDFQKGDIAEGYSVSREKKESFPLTVTSAQKNPTAFYLCASSPTRWDTQYFGPGTRLTVL.